This is a list of T cell receptor beta chains from one sample in a study of CD8 T cells in Susac syndrome. TCRdb re-derived calls from the immunoSEQ multiplex PCR reads in MiXCR, one entry per CDR3 protein. The sample yields about 69,000 distinct CDR3 sequences, around 95% seen once. The specimen sequenced was CD8+ T cells from PBMCs. All receptors derive from a human donor in good health. CDR3s include the opening cysteine and the closing phenylalanine or tryptophan. Each record gives: J gene, V gene, CDR3 protein.

>TRBJ2-5|TRBV7-6
CASSLEVFQETQYF
>TRBJ2-5|TRBV2
CASSDGEATGTQYF
>TRBJ1-3|TRBV2
CASQPGSLPAGNTIYF
>TRBJ2-7|TRBV19
CASSFVSSSSYEQYF
>TRBJ1-2|TRBV19
CASTSFGGNNYGYTF
>TRBJ2-3|TRBV28
CASTPLGRDTQYF
>TRBJ2-4|TRBV28
CASSKRGAYIQYF
>TRBJ2-5|TRBV29-1
CSFQLAGEETQYF
>TRBJ2-7|TRBV4-1
CASSQDPEETYEQYF
>TRBJ2-6|TRBV5-1
CASNQLGAGANVLTF
>TRBJ1-5|TRBV27
CASSLIGGAQHF
>TRBJ2-7|TRBV29-1
CSANYRSSEQYF
>TRBJ2-3|TRBV7-9
CASSLAQGGADTQYF
>TRBJ2-3|TRBV4-1
CASSQDGAEADTQYF
>TRBJ2-7|TRBV5-6
CASSLELAGSEQYF
>TRBJ1-6|TRBV5-6
CASSFPGQGGSPLHF
>TRBJ2-5|TRBV3-1
CASSTDRAEYQETQYF
>TRBJ1-4|TRBV28
CASRPRPGTNEKLFF
>TRBJ1-1|TRBV7-2
CASSLGRTNTEAFF
>TRBJ2-1|TRBV29-1
CSVGTSGGSYNEQFF
>TRBJ2-2|TRBV7-6
CASSAVAGGSTGELFF
>TRBJ2-2|TRBV19
CASSFDTGELFF
>TRBJ2-1|TRBV7-2
CASSLDWGGYNEQFF
>TRBJ2-7|TRBV7-9
CASSPPGFYEQYF
>TRBJ1-5|TRBV15
CATSGLKGSNQPQHF
>TRBJ1-5|TRBV7-9
CASSTGQGVNQPQHF
>TRBJ1-1|TRBV25-1
CASSRGGTEAFF
>TRBJ2-1|TRBV6-1
CASGAGGKSEQFF
>TRBJ1-6|TRBV3-1
CASSGGGSYNSPLHF
>TRBJ2-7|TRBV3-1
CASSQGTGGYEQYF
>TRBJ1-1|TRBV5-1
CASSPGDGGWGTEAFF
>TRBJ2-2|TRBV7-9
CASSLAGPPTGELFF